The 26 T cell receptor beta chains given below trace back to one sample, sequenced in a study of persistence of HIV-infected CD4 T cells. This nonspecific control used anti-CD3/anti-CD28 bead stimulation of CD4+ T cells. Sorting selected CD4+ T cells upregulating both CD40 ligand and CD69. This was the immunoSEQ version 4 assay in survey mode. Libraries were prepared by immunoSEQ multiplex PCR; TCRdb keeps only in-frame clonotypes and omits some of them. The table lists around 35,000 clones, roughly 87% of them singletons, with 1.3% in the top ten. Their specific antigens are unknown. The sequences come from CD4+ T cells sorted from PBMCs after approximately 19-hour stimulation, collected from a patient who received antiretroviral therapy. Every receptor here comes from an adult man with HIV who was CMV-seropositive.

This chain links TRBV28 with TRBJ1-5, with D hard to call. V lost 7 bases and J lost 6, with 16 bases in between. This CDR3 contains 14 residues. The V gene's germline CDR1 is MDHEN and CDR2 SYDVKM. CDR3 bases: TGTGCCAGCAAGGGCAGAAACTATGGTCAGCCCCAGCATTTT. This gives the protein CASKGRNYGQPQHF.

V gene TRBV5-6 combines with J gene TRBJ1-1, with D unclear. Trimming took off 2 bases at V and 0 bases at J, with 8 bases between the two ends. This CDR3 is 14 amino acids long. Germline loops: CDR1 SGHDT, CDR2 YYEEEE. The CDR3 reads CASSFERLNTEAFF. As DNA, the CDR3 is TGTGCCAGCAGCTTCGAACGGTTGAACACTGAAGCTTTCTTT.

The rearrangement links TRBV6-5 to TRBJ2-7; D is possibly TRBD2 (6 bases). Germline CDR1 and CDR2: MNHEY and SVGAGI. CDR3 length: 13 residues. The ends were cut back, 3 bases at V and 5 bases at J, with 11 bases in the middle. The CDR3 spells CASSYGGAHEQYF. CDR3 DNA sequence: TGTGCCAGCAGTTATGGCGGGGCGCACGAGCAGTACTTC.

This sequence joins TRBV6-5 and TRBJ1-1; D is undetermined. The germline V gene encodes CDR1 MNHEY and CDR2 SVGAGI. The CDR3 contains 14 residues. Trimming took 1 base from V and 1 from J, leaving 7 bases between them. The CDR3 loop is CASSYYGGNTEAFF. CDR3 in DNA: TGTGCCAGCAGTTACTACGGAGGGAACACTGAAGCTTTCTTT.

CDR3 sequence (DNA): TGTGCCAGCAGCTTGATCCCCTTTGACAGGAGGATAAACACCGGGGAGCTGTTTTTT. Translation gives CASSLIPFDRRINTGELFF. The chain is built from TRBV5-6 and TRBJ2-2; tentatively, D is TRBD1 (6 bases). The V end lost 1 base, the J end lost 2 bases, and 21 bases lay between the germline ends. The CDR3 runs to 19 residues. CDR1 is SGHDT and CDR2 is YYEEEE in the germline V gene.

CDR3 sequence reads: CASSGLGRTGELFF. CDR3 DNA sequence: TGTGCCAGCAGCGGACTGGGACGTACCGGGGAGCTGTTTTTT. J is TRBJ2-2 and V is TRBV7-2; the D call may be TRBD1 or TRBD2 (5 bases each). Per germline, CDR1 SGHTA and CDR2 FQGNSA. The CDR3 is 14 residues long. Trimming shortened V by 5 bases and J by 5 bases, and 12 bases separated the two germline ends.

The J gene is TRBJ2-1, the V gene TRBV19; a possible D gene is TRBD2 (6 bases). There are 13 residues in the CDR3. Germline V CDR1 and CDR2: LNHDA, SQIVND (reference sequence). With 0 bases removed from V and 8 bases from J, the gap between germline ends came to 8 bases. The chain's CDR3 is CASSIERGYEQFF. For the CDR3, the DNA is TGTGCCAGTAGTATAGAGCGGGGTTATGAGCAGTTCTTC.

By sample share, this clone is medium-sized. The chain has TRBV19 and TRBJ1-1, with unresolved D. Germline V gives CDR1 LNHDA, CDR2 SQIVND (reference sequence). This CDR3 is built from 13 residues. V was clipped by 7 bases and J by 0 bases, with 9 bases between them. The CDR3 protein is CASIQKVNTEAFF. CDR3 sequence (DNA): TGTGCCAGTATTCAGAAGGTGAACACTGAAGCTTTCTTT.

This rearrangement joins TRBV7-8 to TRBJ2-7; TRBD2 matches 13 bases. J was trimmed by 7 bases and V by 4 bases; bases with no gene match: 1. The CDR3 spans 13 residues. Germline loops: CDR1 SGHVS, CDR2 FQNEAQ. This chain's CDR3 is CASSSGLAGEQYF. The CDR3 DNA reads TGTGCCAGCAGCTCGGGACTAGCGGGAGAGCAGTACTTC. Full variable domain (outside the CDR3, taken from reference TRBV7-8 and TRBJ2-7): GAGVSQSPRYKVAKRGQDVALRCDPISGHVSLFWYQQALGQGPEFLTYFQNEAQLDKSGLPSDRFFAERPEGSVSTLKIQRTQQEDSAVYLCASSSGLAGEQYFGPGTRLTVT.

The chain combines TRBV10-3 with TRBJ2-7; D may be TRBD1 or TRBD2 (5 bases each). The ends were cut back, 4 bases at V and 0 bases at J, with 10 bases in the middle. Germline V gene lookup returns CDR1 ENHRY and CDR2 SYGVKD. This CDR3 is built from 14 residues. The CDR3 region is CAISGGLSSYEQYF. The CDR3 DNA is TGTGCCATCAGTGGGGGGTTAAGCTCCTACGAGCAGTACTTC.

The table lists this clone with a count of one. The genes are TRBV18 and TRBJ1-5; no reliable D call. This CDR3 comprises 15 residues. V lost 0 bases and J lost 6, with 12 bases in between. CDR1 and CDR2 from the germline V gene are KGHSH and LQKENI. CDR3 nucleotides: TGTGCCAGCTCACCACCGCCGGCAGGCAGTCAGCCCCAGCATTTT. Encoded protein: CASSPPPAGSQPQHF.

The rearrangement uses TRBV6-1 and TRBJ1-3; D gene uncertain. Trimming left V 1 base short and J 2 bases short, with 9 bases between. This CDR3 is 15 amino acids long. Per germline, CDR1 MNHNS and CDR2 SASEGT. The CDR3 is CASSEGEAAGNTIYF. As DNA, the CDR3 is TGTGCCAGCAGTGAAGGGGAAGCAGCTGGAAACACCATATATTTT.

This chain joins TRBV7-6 and TRBJ2-5; D call uncertain. Germline assignment: CDR1 SGHVS and CDR2 FNYEAQ. The CDR3 is made up of 15 amino acids. The V end lost 1 base, the J end lost 2 bases, and 11 bases lay between the germline ends. The CDR3, as DNA: TGTGCCAGCAGCTTAGATCGGCACTCTCAAGAGACCCAGTACTTC. Protein: CASSLDRHSQETQYF.

The rearrangement links TRBV12-3 or TRBV12-4 to TRBJ1-5, with D unresolved. The CDR3 loop spans 13 amino acids. The V and J ends lost 7 bases and 0 bases respectively, with 7 bases between them. DNA for the CDR3: TGTGCCAGCACCGCGGTTAGCAATCAGCCCCAGCATTTT. Protein product: CASTAVSNQPQHF.

This clone was counted once. This chain's CDR3 is CASSLGGAGNTIYF. CDR3 bases: TGTGCCAGCAGCTTAGGGGGGGCGGGAAACACCATATATTTT. The chain links TRBV7-2 to TRBJ1-3, with D perhaps matching TRBD1 (6 bases). V was trimmed by 1 base and J by 4 bases, leaving 8 bases between them. From germline, CDR1 is SGHTA and CDR2 FQGNSA. This CDR3 contains 14 residues.

V and J are TRBV6-1 and TRBJ1-3; a weak D match, TRBD1 (6 bases). V was shortened by 4 bases and J by 1 base, with 17 bases between the two germline ends. From germline, CDR1 is MNHNS and CDR2 SASEGT. The CDR3 has 17 amino acids. CDR3 region: CASSVTTGRTSGNTIYF. The CDR3 bases are TGTGCCAGCAGTGTAACGACAGGTCGGACGTCTGGAAACACCATATATTTT.

This clone has just a few counts. This rearrangement joins TRBV11-2 to TRBJ2-2; 14 nucleotides agree with TRBD2. Trimming removed 5 bases from V and 1 base from J; junction bases left unmatched: 9. Germline V gene lookup returns CDR1 SGHAT and CDR2 FQNNGV. This CDR3 is 19 amino acids long. The CDR3 region is CASSPPQGLAGENTGELFF. CDR3 bases: TGTGCCAGCAGCCCACCCCAGGGACTAGCGGGGGAGAACACCGGGGAGCTGTTTTTT. Together with reference TRBV11-2 and TRBJ2-2, the CDR3 gives the full variable domain: EAGVAQSPRYKIIEKRQSVAFWCNPISGHATLYWYQQILGQGPKLLIQFQNNGVVDDSQLPKDRFSAERLKGVDSTLKIQPAKLEDSAVYLCASSPPQGLAGENTGELFFGEGSRLTVL.

The chain links TRBV20-1 to TRBJ1-1, with TRBD1 matching over 7 bases. The junction had 6 bases not matched to a gene; V was cut back by 3 bases and J by 2 bases. Germline-derived CDR1 and CDR2 are DFQATT and SNEGSKA (reference sequence). There are 14 residues in the CDR3. Written as DNA, the CDR3 is TGCAGTGCTAGTCCGGGACAGATAAACACTGAAGCTTTCTTT. It codes for CSASPGQINTEAFF.

This chain connects TRBV6-2 or TRBV6-3 to TRBJ1-5; maybe TRBD1 (5 bases). CDR3 length: 19 residues. Deletions cut 2 bases from V and 3 bases from J, with 23 bases between. Germline V gene data show CDR1 as MNHEY and CDR2 as SVGEGT. Here the CDR3 DNA reads TGTGCCAGCAGTTACAGACAGCTAGTGGCGGCATATGACAATCAGCCCCAGCATTTT. This sequence encodes CASSYRQLVAAYDNQPQHF.

The rearrangement links TRBV11-2 to TRBJ2-3; D might be TRBD2 (5 bases). Germline V lookup: CDR1 SGHAT, CDR2 FQNNGV. The CDR3 runs 17 residues. V lost 0 bases, J lost 0 bases, and 13 bases lay in between. CDR3 protein: CASSLEIVRRSTDTQYF. For the CDR3, the DNA is TGTGCCAGCAGCTTAGAAATTGTGCGGAGGAGCACAGATACGCAGTATTTT.

The V and J genes are TRBV7-9 and TRBJ1-5, with D perhaps matching TRBD1 (5 bases). V was trimmed by 1 base and J by 3 bases, leaving 10 bases between them. Looked up from germline, CDR1 is SEHNR and CDR2 is FQNEAQ (reference sequence). The CDR3 is 15 amino acids. This chain's CDR3 is CASSLGGWDNQPQHF. CDR3 bases: TGTGCCAGCAGCTTAGGGGGCTGGGACAATCAGCCCCAGCATTTT.

The genes are TRBV9 and TRBJ2-3, with 7 bases that match TRBD2. Unmatched junction bases numbered 12, after V lost 5 bases and J lost 6 bases. Looked up from germline, CDR1 is SGDLS and CDR2 is YYNGEE. This CDR3 contains 15 residues. The CDR3 bases are TGTGCCAGCAGTACCCTGCGGGGGATATTTGATACGCAGTATTTT. The encoded protein is CASSTLRGIFDTQYF. Filled out from reference TRBV9 and TRBJ2-3, the complete variable domain reads DSGVTQTPKHLITATGQRVTLRCSPRSGDLSVYWYQQSLDQGLQFLIQYYNGEERAKGNILERFSAQQFPDLHSELNLSSLELGDSALYFCASSTLRGIFDTQYFGPGTRLTVL.

CDR3 loop: CASSFEDRKTQYF. In DNA form, the CDR3 reads TGTGCCAGCAGCTTCGAGGACAGGAAGACCCAGTACTTC. V is TRBV7-2 and J is TRBJ2-5, with 7 bases lining up with TRBD1. CDR1 is SGHTA, CDR2 FQGNSA, per germline. This CDR3 contains 13 residues. Trimming at V came to 3 bases and at J to 6 bases, leaving 4 bases not matched to a gene.

J is TRBJ2-2 and V is TRBV24-1; 9 bases are shared with TRBD1. Trimming cost V 9 bases and J 1 base; bases outside gene matches: 5. Per the germline V gene, CDR1 is KGHDR and CDR2 is SFDVKD. This CDR3 has 15 amino acids. CDR3 DNA sequence: TGTGCCACCGCAAAGGGACAGGGGAACACCGGGGAGCTGTTTTTT. Its translation is CATAKGQGNTGELFF.

This clone was seen just once. The V call is TRBV11-3, the J call TRBJ2-6; D gene unclear. V lost 5 bases and J lost 0, with 2 bases in between. Germline CDR1 reads SGHNT; CDR2 reads YENEEA. CDR3 size: 13 residues. The CDR3 coding sequence is TGTGCCAGCAGCCTCTCTGGGGCCAACGTCCTGACTTTC. This encodes CASSLSGANVLTF.

This clone showed up just a few times. This chain links TRBV30 with TRBJ1-4; weak D call: TRBD1 (6 bases). Looked up from germline, CDR1 is GTSNPN and CDR2 is SVGIG (reference sequence). V lost 8 bases, J lost 7 bases, and 17 bases lay in between. The CDR3 consists of 13 residues. CDR3 DNA: TGTGCCCGCTCTGCAGGGGAAACTGAAAAACTGTTTTTT. Translation: CARSAGETEKLFF.